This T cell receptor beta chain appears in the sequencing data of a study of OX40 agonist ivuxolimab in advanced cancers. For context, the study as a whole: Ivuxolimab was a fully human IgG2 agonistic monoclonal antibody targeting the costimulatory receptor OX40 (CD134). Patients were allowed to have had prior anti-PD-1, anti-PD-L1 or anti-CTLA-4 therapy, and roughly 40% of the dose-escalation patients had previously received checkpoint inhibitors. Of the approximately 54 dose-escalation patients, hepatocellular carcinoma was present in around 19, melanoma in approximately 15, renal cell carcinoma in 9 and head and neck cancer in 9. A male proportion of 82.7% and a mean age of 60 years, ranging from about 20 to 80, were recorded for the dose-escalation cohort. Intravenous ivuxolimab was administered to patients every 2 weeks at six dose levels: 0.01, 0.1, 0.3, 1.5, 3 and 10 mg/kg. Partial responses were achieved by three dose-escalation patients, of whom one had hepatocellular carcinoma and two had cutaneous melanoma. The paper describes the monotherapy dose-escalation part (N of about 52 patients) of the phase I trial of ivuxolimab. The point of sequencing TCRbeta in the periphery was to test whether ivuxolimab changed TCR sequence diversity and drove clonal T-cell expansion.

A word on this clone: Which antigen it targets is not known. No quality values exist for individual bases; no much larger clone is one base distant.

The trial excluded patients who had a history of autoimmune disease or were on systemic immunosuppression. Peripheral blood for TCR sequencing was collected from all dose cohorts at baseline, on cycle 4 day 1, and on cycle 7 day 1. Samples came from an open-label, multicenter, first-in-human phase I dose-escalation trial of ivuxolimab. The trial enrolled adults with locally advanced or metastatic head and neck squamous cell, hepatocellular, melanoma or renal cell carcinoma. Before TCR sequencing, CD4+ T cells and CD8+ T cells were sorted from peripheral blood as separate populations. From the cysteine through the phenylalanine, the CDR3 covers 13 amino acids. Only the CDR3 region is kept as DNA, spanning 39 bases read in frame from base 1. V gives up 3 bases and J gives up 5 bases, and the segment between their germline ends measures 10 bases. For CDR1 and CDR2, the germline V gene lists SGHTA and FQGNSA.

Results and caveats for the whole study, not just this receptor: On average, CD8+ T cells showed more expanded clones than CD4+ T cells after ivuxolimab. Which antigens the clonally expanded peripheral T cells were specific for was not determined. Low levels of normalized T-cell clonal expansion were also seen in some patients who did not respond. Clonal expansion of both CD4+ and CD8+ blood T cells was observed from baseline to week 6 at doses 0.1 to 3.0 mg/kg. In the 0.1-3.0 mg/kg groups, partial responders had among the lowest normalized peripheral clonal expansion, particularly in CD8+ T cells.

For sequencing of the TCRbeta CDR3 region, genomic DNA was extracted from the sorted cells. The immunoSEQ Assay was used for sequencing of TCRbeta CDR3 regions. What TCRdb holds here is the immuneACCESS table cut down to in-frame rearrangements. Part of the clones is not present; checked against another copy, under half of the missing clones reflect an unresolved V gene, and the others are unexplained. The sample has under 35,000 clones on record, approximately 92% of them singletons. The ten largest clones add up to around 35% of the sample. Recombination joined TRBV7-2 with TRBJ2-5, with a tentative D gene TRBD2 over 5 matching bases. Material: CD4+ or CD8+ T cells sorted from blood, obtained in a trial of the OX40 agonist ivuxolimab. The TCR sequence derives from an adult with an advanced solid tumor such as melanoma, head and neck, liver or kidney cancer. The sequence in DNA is TGTGCCAGCAGCTTCGTGGAGGAGGAGACCCAGTACTTC. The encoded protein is CASSFVEEETQYF.